This is a list of T cell receptor beta chains from one sample in a study of cytotoxic CD8 clonotypes in ibrutinib-treated CLL. Here immunoSEQ multiplex PCR was the method, and the copy in TCRdb shows in-frame clones only, minus some. The repertoire holds 200,000 to 250,000 clones, with 75% to 80% as singletons. Here the sequenced sample was PBMCs, taken after 12 months of ibrutinib treatment. These receptors were obtained from a human donor with chronic lymphocytic leukemia. Both conserved end residues are part of each CDR3.

J: TRBJ2-2; V: TRBV14; CDR3: CASSLGQGWNTGELFF
J: TRBJ2-1; V: TRBV6-5; CDR3: CATSGTPTYNEQFF
J: TRBJ1-1; V: TRBV5-1; CDR3: CASSLPTGGPLNTEAFF
J: TRBJ1-3; V: TRBV2; CDR3: CASSDGSGSGNTIYF
J: TRBJ2-1; V: TRBV7-8; CDR3: CASSFPGRGYNEQFF
J: TRBJ2-3; V: TRBV6-1; CDR3: CASSLPSGTVPQYF
J: TRBJ2-7; V: TRBV6-5; CDR3: CASSYSGTVSYEQYF
J: TRBJ1-4; V: TRBV19; CDR3: CASSTPGTREKLFF
J: TRBJ2-7; V: TRBV25-1; CDR3: CASSDGGSYEQYF
J: TRBJ2-4; V: TRBV7-8; CDR3: CASSLLQGQNIQYF
J: TRBJ1-5; V: TRBV21-1; CDR3: CASSKGDGHINQPQHF
J: TRBJ1-6; V: TRBV28; CDR3: CASSFRLINSPLHF
J: TRBJ2-7; V: TRBV20-1; CDR3: CSAGGATGQYF
J: TRBJ2-3; V: TRBV19; CDR3: CASSSLWTGTDTQYF
J: TRBJ2-6; V: TRBV5-6; CDR3: CASSLGGKGIGANVLTF
J: TRBJ1-5; V: TRBV6-5; CDR3: CASGNSNQPQHF
J: TRBJ2-1; V: TRBV25-1; CDR3: CASSSRDRGRNEQFF
J: TRBJ2-7; V: TRBV28; CDR3: CASSFLGEQYF
J: TRBJ2-1; V: TRBV7-2; CDR3: CASRRNNEQFF
J: TRBJ1-2; V: TRBV18; CDR3: CASSLRDSYYGYTF
J: TRBJ1-2; V: TRBV10-3; CDR3: CAIRGFGEQGGYTF
J: TRBJ1-4; V: TRBV6-6; CDR3: CASSSTDEEKLFF
J: TRBJ2-1; V: TRBV2; CDR3: CASSEQLAGGSYNEQFF
J: TRBJ1-5; V: TRBV7-9; CDR3: CASSLVGGASQPQHF
J: TRBJ2-7; V: TRBV4-1; CDR3: CASSQDRWAGGRAYEQYF
J: TRBJ1-1; V: TRBV6-5; CDR3: CASKRGWDTEAFF
J: TRBJ1-1; V: TRBV5-8; CDR3: CASSLAGHYTEAFF
J: TRBJ2-3; V: TRBV6-4; CDR3: CASSETSGATDTQYF
J: TRBJ2-2; V: TRBV12-2; CDR3: CASSLAISNTGELFF
J: TRBJ2-3; V: TRBV5-1; CDR3: CASSFGDSSTDTQYF
J: TRBJ2-5; V: TRBV2; CDR3: CASRDKGRVGETQYF
J: TRBJ2-7; V: TRBV5-5; CDR3: CASSSRWTGGVYEQYF
J: TRBJ1-1; V: TRBV25-1; CDR3: CASSEIKDTAGAFF
J: TRBJ2-5; V: TRBV7-9; CDR3: CASSLGGLAETQYF
J: TRBJ2-7; V: TRBV19; CDR3: CASSITGGETYEQYF
J: TRBJ1-4; V: TRBV6-5; CDR3: CASSRGGPNEKLFF
J: TRBJ1-5; V: TRBV5-1; CDR3: CASSVSGASNQPQHF
J: TRBJ1-6; V: TRBV28; CDR3: CASSLRTDNYNSPLHF
J: TRBJ1-5; V: TRBV27; CDR3: CASRSTGGQPQHF
J: TRBJ1-2; V: TRBV19; CDR3: CASPRAGLKDGYTF
J: TRBJ2-1; V: TRBV28; CDR3: CASTRGRENEQFF
J: TRBJ2-5; V: TRBV2; CDR3: CASSGWGEETQYF
J: TRBJ2-3; V: TRBV9; CDR3: CASSSSGAADTQYF
J: TRBJ2-1; V: TRBV6-6; CDR3: CASSYRRENEQFF
J: TRBJ1-2; V: TRBV27; CDR3: CASSLRQGSGYTF
J: TRBJ2-2; V: TRBV7-9; CDR3: CASSLEAGTGELFF
J: TRBJ2-7; V: TRBV28; CDR3: CASSHRDRGSYEQYF
J: TRBJ1-4; V: TRBV5-1; CDR3: CASSSGQGTEKLFF
J: TRBJ1-3; V: TRBV7-7; CDR3: CASSIHSSGNTIYF
J: TRBJ1-1; V: TRBV29-1; CDR3: CSATRGNDNTEAFF
J: TRBJ1-2; V: TRBV4-1; CDR3: CASSHPGTGNYGYTF
J: TRBJ2-1; V: TRBV5-1; CDR3: CASSTWGEQFF
J: TRBJ2-7; V: TRBV21-1; CDR3: CASSKWGDEQYF
J: TRBJ2-1; V: TRBV5-1; CDR3: CASSLGGLYNEQFF